These 25 T cell receptor beta chains originate from one sample sequenced in a study of T cell changes during pregnancy in multiple sclerosis (dated by TCRdb to between 2017 and 2020). The method behind the library was the immunoSEQ multiplex PCR assay. TCRdb provides this immuneACCESS table in a form limited to in-frame rearrangements. Some clones are lacking; in checked studies, under half of them reflect an unresolved V gene, and why the rest are absent is not known. Recorded for this sample are about 59,000 clones; about 94% of them occurred a single time. Jointly, the top ten make up just over 2.5% of the sample. This specimen consisted of CD8+ T cells from peripheral blood mononuclear cells, obtained after pregnancy. The receptors were gathered from a female donor with multiple sclerosis, enrolled in a pregnancy study.

The rearrangement uses TRBV7-8 and TRBJ2-1; tentatively, D is TRBD2 (6 bases). The CDR3 contains 14 residues. V gave up 3 bases and J gave up 5 bases, with 11 bases separating them. Germline CDR1 SGHVS, CDR2 FQNEAQ. DNA of the CDR3: TGTGCCAGCAGCTTGGCCGGGAGTAACAATGAGCAGTTCTTC. It encodes CASSLAGSNNEQFF.

In this sample, this clone turned up once. V is TRBV11-2 and J is TRBJ2-1; D perhaps matches TRBD1 (8 bases). With 1 base removed from V and 8 bases from J, the gap between germline ends came to 27 bases. This CDR3 is built from 19 residues. Germline CDR1 SGHAT, CDR2 FQNNGV. For the CDR3, the DNA is TGTGCCAGCAGCTTAGGCCCGGCAGCGGGACAGGTCCTACGCGATGAGCAGTTCTTC. It yields the protein CASSLGPAAGQVLRDEQFF.

V and J are TRBV7-9 and TRBJ2-7; 9 bases line up with TRBD1. Trimming at V came to 7 bases and at J to 5 bases, leaving 21 bases not matched to a gene. This CDR3 comprises 18 residues. Germline V CDR1 and CDR2: SEHNR, FQNEAQ (reference sequence). The CDR3 nucleotides read TGTGCCAGCACCCCTACACCCCACGACAGGGGGTCGTTCCACGAGCAGTACTTC. Its translation: CASTPTPHDRGSFHEQYF.

J is TRBJ2-7 and V is TRBV7-9, with a possible D match to TRBD2 (5 bases). Germline assignment: CDR1 SEHNR and CDR2 FQNEAQ (reference sequence). Between the trimmed V and J ends, which lost 3 bases and 2 bases, there was a span of 11 bases. This CDR3 region has 14 residues. Written as DNA, the CDR3 is TGTGCCAGCAGCTTTGCGGGTCTGGCCTACGAGCAGTACTTC. It specifies CASSFAGLAYEQYF.

The gene calls are TRBV10-3 and TRBJ1-5; D unclear. The V gene's germline CDR1 is ENHRY and CDR2 SYGVKD. The CDR3 extends over 16 amino acids. Trimming took off 0 bases at V and 0 bases at J, with 9 bases between the two ends. In DNA, the CDR3 is TGTGCCATCAGTGAGTCCAGGCCCAATAGCAATCAGCCCCAGCATTTT. It yields the protein CAISESRPNSNQPQHF.

This chain uses TRBV9 with TRBJ2-5; a weak D match, TRBD1 (5 bases). V lost 4 bases and J lost 3, with 13 bases in between. Looked up from germline, CDR1 is SGDLS and CDR2 is YYNGEE. There are 14 residues in the CDR3. CDR3 nucleotide sequence: TGTGCCAGCAGCCCCCTCTGGGGCGAAGAGACCCAGTACTTC. Translating it yields CASSPLWGEETQYF.

J is TRBJ1-3 and V is TRBV25-1, with a tentative D call TRBD1 (5 bases). Germline V gene data show CDR1 as MGHDK and CDR2 as SYGVNS. This CDR3 comprises 15 residues. The V end lost 6 bases, the J end lost 7 bases, and 19 bases lay between the germline ends. CDR3 nucleotides: TGTGCCAGCAGCCGAAAAGGGGCTTATGGGAACACCATATATTTT. Translation gives CASSRKGAYGNTIYF.

This clone was recorded once. V gene TRBV4-3 combines with J gene TRBJ2-7, with 7 bases fitting TRBD2. V shed 1 base and J 2 bases; nucleotides not matched to a gene: 5. Germline CDR1 is LGHNA and CDR2 is YSLEER. The CDR3 is made up of 15 amino acids. CDR3 protein: CASSQGEGGTYEQYF. As DNA, the CDR3 is TGCGCCAGCAGCCAAGGAGAGGGAGGGACCTACGAGCAGTACTTC.

The J gene is TRBJ2-7, the V gene TRBV27, with TRBD1 matching over 11 bases. Trimming at V came to 7 bases and at J to 3 bases, leaving 8 bases not matched to a gene. CDR3 size: 15 residues. Germline V lookup: CDR1 MNHEY, CDR2 SMNVEV (reference sequence). The CDR3 region is CASKFSGTGGYEQYF. CDR3 bases: TGTGCCAGCAAGTTTTCCGGGACAGGGGGCTACGAGCAGTACTTC.

V and J are TRBV27 and TRBJ2-7, with 8 nucleotides matching TRBD1. Germline CDR1 is MNHEY and CDR2 is SMNVEV (reference sequence). CDR3 length: 14 residues. V trimming: 3 bases; J trimming: 5 bases; junction bases outside the gene matches: 6. CDR3 DNA: TGTGCCAGCAGTTTTAGGACAGGGCGGAACGAGCAGTACTTC. Translating it yields CASSFRTGRNEQYF.

J is TRBJ2-7 and V is TRBV6-1, with 9 bases identical to TRBD1. CDR1 is MNHNS and CDR2 is SASEGT in the germline V gene. The CDR3 extends over 13 amino acids. V gave up 6 bases and J gave up 5 bases; unmatched junction bases: 5. In DNA form, the CDR3 reads TGTGCCAGCAGGGGGACAGGGCCCCACGAGCAGTACTTC. Its protein product is CASRGTGPHEQYF.

CDR3 loop: CASTKGLAGTSYNEQFF. CDR3 in DNA: TGTGCCAGCACCAAGGGACTAGCGGGAACTTCCTACAATGAGCAGTTCTTC. This chain uses TRBV2 with TRBJ2-1; 13 bases line up with TRBD2. The CDR3 is 17 amino acids. Germline loops: CDR1 SNHLY, CDR2 FYNNEI. Trimming at V came to 7 bases and at J to 1 base, leaving 7 bases not matched to a gene.

The chain uses TRBV27 and TRBJ2-4; 9 bases map to TRBD2. The V gene's germline CDR1 is MNHEY and CDR2 SMNVEV (reference sequence). The length of the CDR3 is 16 residues. V was pared by 5 bases and J by 0 bases, with 5 bases of the junction left unmatched. In DNA, the CDR3 is TGTGCCAGCAGTCCCGGGACTAGCATAGCCAAAAACATTCAGTACTTC. Its translation: CASSPGTSIAKNIQYF.

This CDR3 is CASSQGLRESPTDTQYF. The CDR3 DNA sequence: TGCGCCAGCAGCCAAGGTCTGCGGGAGAGCCCGACAGATACGCAGTATTTT. V usage is TRBV4-1 and J usage is TRBJ2-3; TRBD2 matches at 7 bases. With V trimmed by 1 base and J by 3 bases, 10 bases remained unmatched. Germline V gene lookup returns CDR1 MGHRA and CDR2 YSYEKL. The CDR3 totals 17 residues.

The J gene is TRBJ2-2, the V gene TRBV27; D not resolved. V was cut by 6 bases and J by 0 bases, with 11 bases left in between. The CDR3 runs 15 residues. Germline assignment: CDR1 MNHEY and CDR2 SMNVEV (reference sequence). The CDR3 DNA reads TGTGCCAGCAGCACACGGCTAGCGAACACCGGGGAGCTGTTTTTT. Amino acid sequence: CASSTRLANTGELFF.

The rearrangement links TRBV4-2 to TRBJ1-1, with TRBD1 as a possible D gene (5 bases). Trimming cost V 0 bases and J 0 bases, with 14 bases left between them. Per germline, CDR1 LGHNA and CDR2 YNFKEQ. The CDR3 covers 17 residues. CDR3 in DNA: TGTGCCAGCAGCCAAGAGGGGGGGGTGGCTATGAACACTGAAGCTTTCTTT. It encodes CASSQEGGVAMNTEAFF.

This clone has only one observation. The rearrangement uses TRBV7-9 and TRBJ2-7; D is possibly TRBD1 (6 bases). Trimming pared 5 bases from V and 1 base from J, leaving 12 bases between. CDR3 length: 14 residues. In germline, CDR1 is SEHNR, CDR2 FQNEAQ (reference sequence). Written as DNA, the CDR3 is TGTGCCAGCAGCCAATACCAGGGGTCCTACGAGCAGTACTTC. Encoded protein: CASSQYQGSYEQYF.

The chain carries TRBV2 and TRBJ2-2; D is uncertain. Looked up from germline, CDR1 is SNHLY and CDR2 is FYNNEI. The ends were cut back, 6 bases at V and 3 bases at J, with 5 bases in the middle. This CDR3 spans 12 amino acids. The CDR3 bases are TGTGCCAGCAGATTAGACACCGGGGAGCTGTTTTTT. Translation: CASRLDTGELFF.

The chain is built from TRBV13 and TRBJ1-1; D perhaps matches TRBD1 (6 bases). Germline V gene sequence: CDR1 PRHDT, CDR2 FYEKMQ (reference sequence). There are 11 residues in the CDR3. The V end was cut by 5 bases, the J end by 8 bases, with 9 bases between. The CDR3 DNA is TGTGCCAGCAGCCCTACAGGGGAAGCTTTCTTT. This gives the protein CASSPTGEAFF.

The chain combines TRBV10-1 with TRBJ1-5; the D is unclear. Germline values: CDR1 WNHNN, CDR2 SYGVQD (reference sequence). This CDR3 contains 13 residues. V was pared by 5 bases and J by 10 bases, with 15 bases between. Here the CDR3 reads CASSRDNASPQHF. CDR3 in DNA: TGCGCCAGCAGTCGAGACAACGCCTCTCCCCAGCATTTT.

The gene calls are TRBV19 and TRBJ1-1; D is unclear. The CDR3 runs 14 residues. V was pared by 3 bases and J by 0 bases, with 8 bases between. The germline CDR1 and CDR2 sequences are LNHDA and SQIVND (reference sequence). In DNA, the CDR3 is TGTGCCAGTAGTATGACACCTATGAACACTGAAGCTTTCTTT. Translation: CASSMTPMNTEAFF.

This clone was observed a single time. The chain carries TRBV28 and TRBJ1-2; D possibly corresponds to TRBD1 (6 bases). The V gene's germline CDR1 is MDHEN and CDR2 SYDVKM. Trimming shortened V by 4 bases and J by 1 base, and 13 bases separated the two germline ends. The CDR3 length is 15 residues. DNA for the CDR3: TGTGCCAGCAGTTCGGGGGGCCAAATTAACTATGGCTACACCTTC. As protein: CASSSGGQINYGYTF.

The CDR3 region has the DNA TGTGCCAGCAGTCCATTCGGGGGGGGGATGAACACTGAAGCTTTCTTT. Protein: CASSPFGGGMNTEAFF. The rearrangement links TRBV7-9 to TRBJ1-1; weak D call: TRBD1 (5 bases). The germline CDR1 and CDR2 sequences are SEHNR and FQNEAQ (reference sequence). The CDR3 consists of 16 residues. Trimming removed 6 bases at V and 0 bases at J, with 17 bases between. The full variable domain, with the rest looked up from reference TRBV7-9 and TRBJ1-1, is DTGVSQNPRHKITKRGQNVTFRCDPISEHNRLYWYRQTLGQGPEFLTYFQNEAQLEKSRLLSDRFSAERPKGSFSTLEIQRTEQGDSAMYLCASSPFGGGMNTEAFFGQGTRLTVV.

This sequence joins TRBV19 and TRBJ2-2, with 12 positions matching TRBD2. Germline V gene sequence: CDR1 LNHDA, CDR2 SQIVND (reference sequence). J was trimmed by 4 bases and V by 7 bases; bases with no gene match: 4. The CDR3 is 15 amino acids. The CDR3 region has the DNA TGTGCCAGTACCCCGGGACTAGCGGGCACCGGGGAGCTGTTTTTT. This translates into CASTPGLAGTGELFF.

For this clone: A junction boundary mismatches the germline segment, possibly from a read error. The genes are TRBV27 and TRBJ2-5, with D possibly TRBD1 on 6 matching bases. Germline V gives CDR1 MNHEY, CDR2 SMNVEV (reference sequence). The CDR3 runs to 15 residues. The CDR3 spells CASSSRRTDQETQYF. The DNA for the CDR3 is TGTGCCAGTAGTTCTCGCCGGACAGACCAAGAGACCCAGTACTTC.